This passage covers 9 T cell receptor beta chains from one sample sequenced in a study of cytomegalovirus exposure and HLA in healthy donors. Primers: 60 Vbeta forward and 13 Jbeta reverse. Only in-frame clones appear in the TCRdb table, and some are missing; sequencing was by immunoSEQ multiplex PCR. The table includes roughly 180,000 clones, roughly 80% detected once. The sample taken for sequencing was PBMCs. The receptor source for this set is a man aged 30 to 39 in good health and CMV-seropositive.

V and J are TRBV10-3 and TRBJ2-3; D is uncertain. Germline V gene data show CDR1 as ENHRY and CDR2 as SYGVKD. This CDR3 has 14 amino acids. Trimming shortened V by 4 bases and J by 0 bases, and 8 bases separated the two germline ends. The CDR3 nucleotides read TGTGCCATCAGTGGGGCCTCGAGCACAGATACGCAGTATTTT. This encodes CAISGASSTDTQYF.

The chain carries TRBV6-1 and TRBJ2-1; D gene unclear. Trimming left V 8 bases short and J 12 bases short, with 26 bases between. CDR1 and CDR2 from the germline V gene are MNHNS and SASEGT. This CDR3 is 15 amino acids long. The CDR3 region is CASGGVLLSIPAQFF. The CDR3 DNA reads TGTGCCAGCGGCGGAGTTCTGTTATCCATCCCCGCGCAGTTCTTC.

The V call is TRBV5-6, the J call TRBJ1-1, with D unresolved. The CDR3 is made up of 12 amino acids. The germline V gene has CDR1 SGHDT and CDR2 YYEEEE. Trimming took 7 bases from V and 4 from J, leaving 11 bases between them. This chain's CDR3 is CASCSAGTEAFF. The CDR3, as DNA: TGTGCCAGCTGTTCTGCGGGCACTGAAGCTTTCTTT.

This clone occurred once. The chain couples TRBV4-3 to TRBJ2-7; 7 nucleotides line up with TRBD1. This CDR3 contains 16 residues. In germline, CDR1 is LGHNA, CDR2 YSLEER. The J segment lost 0 bases and the V segment lost 1 base, leaving 6 bases of the junction unmatched. The CDR3 spells CASSQGAGTVSYEQYF. CDR3 nucleotide sequence: TGCGCCAGCAGCCAAGGCGCCGGGACAGTCTCCTACGAGCAGTACTTC.

The chain has TRBV7-9 and TRBJ2-7; TRBD1 matches 8 bases. V shed 7 bases and J 2 bases; nucleotides not matched to a gene: 7. CDR3 length equals 14 residues. Germline V gene data show CDR1 as SEHNR and CDR2 as FQNEAQ (reference sequence). The CDR3 protein is CASTKDRETYEQYF. Here the CDR3 DNA reads TGTGCCAGCACCAAGGACAGGGAGACCTACGAGCAGTACTTC.

The chain carries TRBV7-9 and TRBJ1-4; 9 bases match TRBD1. CDR3 size: 15 residues. Losses at the gene ends were 4 bases for V and 7 bases for J; bases not matched to a gene: 7. Germline V lookup: CDR1 SEHNR, CDR2 FQNEAQ (reference sequence). CDR3 sequence reads: CASSSTGGGGEKLFF. The CDR3 coding sequence is TGTGCCAGCAGCTCCACAGGGGGCGGAGGTGAAAAACTGTTTTTT. Supplemented by reference TRBV7-9 and TRBJ1-4, the full variable domain reads DTGVSQNPRHKITKRGQNVTFRCDPISEHNRLYWYRQTLGQGPEFLTYFQNEAQLEKSRLLSDRFSAERPKGSFSTLEIQRTEQGDSAMYLCASSSTGGGGEKLFFGSGTQLSVL.

V is TRBV27 and J is TRBJ2-3; 10 bases agree with TRBD2. Germline V gene sequence: CDR1 MNHEY, CDR2 SMNVEV (reference sequence). This CDR3 is built from 17 residues. The trim removed 2 bases at V and 3 bases at J, leaving 8 bases unmatched. The chain's CDR3 is CASSLRASGSRTDTQYF. DNA of the CDR3: TGTGCCAGCAGTTTACGGGCTAGCGGGAGTAGAACAGATACGCAGTATTTT.

This clone was seen just once. The chain couples TRBV5-1 to TRBJ1-1; TRBD1 might be the D (6 bases). There are 16 residues in the CDR3. CDR1 is SGHRS, CDR2 YFSETQ, per germline. V dropped 1 base and J dropped 0 bases, with 13 bases sitting between them. CDR3 loop: CASSLRTAEMNTEAFF. The DNA for the CDR3 is TGCGCCAGCAGCTTGAGGACAGCCGAAATGAACACTGAAGCTTTCTTT. Filled out from reference TRBV5-1 and TRBJ1-1, the complete variable domain reads KAGVTQTPRYLIKTRGQQVTLSCSPISGHRSVSWYQQTPGQGLQFLFEYFSETQRNKGNFPGRFSGRQFSNSRSEMNVSTLELGDSALYLCASSLRTAEMNTEAFFGQGTRLTVV.

The CDR3 coding sequence is TGTGCCAGCAGTTACAGGGGACTACAAAACATTCAGTACTTC. It translates to CASSYRGLQNIQYF. V is TRBV6-5 and J is TRBJ2-4; TRBD2 matches 7 bases. After removal of 2 bases from V and 5 bases from J, the junction contained 3 bases not matched to a gene. This CDR3 contains 14 residues. CDR1 and CDR2 (germline): MNHEY, SVGAGI.